This T cell receptor beta chain was profiled in a study of Graves' ophthalmopathy and Graves' hyperthyroidism. In the study overall: In this cohort's terms, stable hyperthyroidism meant no ophthalmopathy by 18 months of follow-up. Study conclusions and caveats: Appearing in blood as well were most expanded thyroid clonotypes above 0.001 frequency. A model built from 13 signatures distinguished ophthalmopathy from stable hyperthyroidism with 87.88% sensitivity and approximately 80% specificity.

Symptoms, serum thyroxine and TRAb, thyroid ultrasound, and orbital computed tomography formed the diagnostic basis. The germline gives CDR1 DFQATT, CDR2 SNEGSKA (reference sequence). V lost 1 base to trimming and J lost 4 bases; unmatched junction nucleotides: 0. This CDR3 contains 13 residues. Amplified TCR beta CDR3 regions were obtained using RNA transcripts as template. HTBI primers served in a first-round RT-PCR, which a second-round multiplex PCR followed. One entry per CDR3 protein results from TCRdb running MiXCR on the multiplex PCR reads. In the table there are a few hundred thousand distinct CDR3 sequences, approximately 37% of which are singletons. Turning to this clonotype: The antigen is not known.

The receptor's source is an adult man with Graves' hyperthyroidism. Sequencing was carried out using peripheral blood or thyroid tissue (not recorded which). The chain joins TRBV20-1 to TRBJ2-5, with TRBD2 matching over 10 bases. The CDR3: CSARGLAGETQYF. CDR3 coding DNA: TGCAGTGCTAGAGGACTAGCGGGAGAGACCCAGTACTTC.